This TCR beta chain appears in the sequencing data of a study of blood T cell repertoires in COVID-19. The overall study: Samples representing acute and convalescent COVID-19 were sourced from the United States, Italy and Spain. From T cells, B-cell-depleted T cells, or PBMCs came the material, which was cDNA or gDNA.

The CDR3 spans 15 residues. CDR1 SGDLS and CDR2 YYNGEE come from the germline V gene. V was pared by 4 bases and J by 2 bases, with 15 bases between. Authors' processing steps: Amplification of reference gene primers provided the estimated nucleated cell counts. TCRdb's table, derived via immunoSEQ multiplex PCR, lists solely in-frame clones and lacks some. The DNA gave D and trimming, while V, J and clone size come from that table. This sample has about 110,000 clones; over 75% occur once, and the top ten carry roughly 1.4%. This sequence joins TRBV9 and TRBJ1-1; D is perhaps TRBD1 (5 bases). What was sequenced was peripheral blood. The sequence was obtained from a man aged 50 or older with acute or convalescent COVID-19. The CDR3 region has the DNA TGTGCCAGCAGCCCAATGGCACAGGCTAACACTGAAGCTTTCTTT. Protein sequence: CASSPMAQANTEAFF. Full variable domain (outside the CDR3, taken from reference TRBV9 and TRBJ1-1): DSGVTQTPKHLITATGQRVTLRCSPRSGDLSVYWYQQSLDQGLQFLIQYYNGEERAKGNILERFSAQQFPDLHSELNLSSLELGDSALYFCASSPMAQANTEAFFGQGTRLTVV.